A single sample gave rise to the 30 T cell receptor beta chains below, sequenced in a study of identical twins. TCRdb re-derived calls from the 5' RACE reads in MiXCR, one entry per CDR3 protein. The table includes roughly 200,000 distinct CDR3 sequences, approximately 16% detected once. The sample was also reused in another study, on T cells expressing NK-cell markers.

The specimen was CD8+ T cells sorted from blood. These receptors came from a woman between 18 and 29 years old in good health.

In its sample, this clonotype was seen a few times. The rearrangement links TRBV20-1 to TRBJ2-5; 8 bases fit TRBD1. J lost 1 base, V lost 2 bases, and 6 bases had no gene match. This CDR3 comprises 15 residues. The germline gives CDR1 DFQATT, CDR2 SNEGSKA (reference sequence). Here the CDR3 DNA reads TGCAGTGCTAGAACTCGGGACAGGACCCAAGAGACCCAGTACTTC. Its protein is CSARTRDRTQETQYF.

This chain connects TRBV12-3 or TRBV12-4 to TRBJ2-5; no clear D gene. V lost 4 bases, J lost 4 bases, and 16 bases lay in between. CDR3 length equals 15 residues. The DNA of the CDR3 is TGTGCCAGCAGTTCCGGCAGAGCTTATACAGAGACCCAGTACTTC. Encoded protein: CASSSGRAYTETQYF.

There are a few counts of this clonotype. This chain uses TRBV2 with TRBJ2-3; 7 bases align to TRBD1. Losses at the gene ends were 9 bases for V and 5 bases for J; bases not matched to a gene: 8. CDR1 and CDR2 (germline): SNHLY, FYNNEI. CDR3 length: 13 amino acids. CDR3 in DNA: TGTGCCAGTCTCAGACAGGGTGTAGATACGCAGTATTTT. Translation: CASLRQGVDTQYF.

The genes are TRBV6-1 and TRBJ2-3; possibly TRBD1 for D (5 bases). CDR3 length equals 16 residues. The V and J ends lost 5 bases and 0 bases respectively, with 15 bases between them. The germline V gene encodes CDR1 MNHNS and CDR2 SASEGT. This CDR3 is CASSPRQGPSTDTQYF. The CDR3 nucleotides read TGTGCCAGCAGTCCCCGGCAGGGTCCTAGCACAGATACGCAGTATTTT.

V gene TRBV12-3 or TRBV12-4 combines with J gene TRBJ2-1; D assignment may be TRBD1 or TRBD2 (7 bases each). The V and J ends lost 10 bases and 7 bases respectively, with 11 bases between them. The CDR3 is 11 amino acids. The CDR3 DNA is TGTGCCACAGGGGGGGTTAATGAGCAGTTCTTC. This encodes CATGGVNEQFF.

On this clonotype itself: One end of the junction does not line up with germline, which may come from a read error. CDR3 sequence (DNA): TGTGCCAGCAGCTTCCCAAGGCTGTCTGAACGGGACTTC. Residues: CASSFPRLSERDF. This chain connects TRBV7-9 to TRBJ2-1; possibly TRBD2 for D (5 bases). Germline lookup yields CDR1 SEHNR and CDR2 FQNEAQ (reference sequence). The CDR3 runs 13 residues.

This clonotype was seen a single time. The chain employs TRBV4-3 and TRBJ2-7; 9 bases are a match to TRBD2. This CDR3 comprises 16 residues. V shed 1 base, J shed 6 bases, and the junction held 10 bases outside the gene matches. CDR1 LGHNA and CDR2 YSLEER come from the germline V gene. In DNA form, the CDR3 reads TGCGCCAGCAGCCAAGGAGCTCCGGGACTAGCAGGCGAGCAGTACTTC. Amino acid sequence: CASSQGAPGLAGEQYF.

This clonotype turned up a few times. CDR3 nucleotide sequence: TGTGCCAGCAGCGTAACCGGGACCGACGGCGAGCAGTACTTC. This codes for CASSVTGTDGEQYF. The rearrangement links TRBV9 to TRBJ2-7; either TRBD1 or TRBD2 may supply D (5 bases each). The CDR3 loop spans 14 amino acids. The germline V and J ends were trimmed by 1 base and 6 bases, with 14 bases remaining between them. Germline CDR1 and CDR2: SGDLS and YYNGEE.

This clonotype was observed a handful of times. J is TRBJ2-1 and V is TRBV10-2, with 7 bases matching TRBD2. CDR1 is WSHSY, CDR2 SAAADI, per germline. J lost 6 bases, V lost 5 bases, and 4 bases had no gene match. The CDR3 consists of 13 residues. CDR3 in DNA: TGCGCCAGCAGTACCGGGACTATCAATGAGCAGTTCTTC. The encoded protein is CASSTGTINEQFF.

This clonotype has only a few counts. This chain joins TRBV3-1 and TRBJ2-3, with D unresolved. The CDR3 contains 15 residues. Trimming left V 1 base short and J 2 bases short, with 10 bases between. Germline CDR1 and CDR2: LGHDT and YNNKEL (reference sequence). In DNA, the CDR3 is TGTGCCAGCAGCCAAGGTAACCGATTCACAGATACGCAGTATTTT. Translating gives CASSQGNRFTDTQYF.

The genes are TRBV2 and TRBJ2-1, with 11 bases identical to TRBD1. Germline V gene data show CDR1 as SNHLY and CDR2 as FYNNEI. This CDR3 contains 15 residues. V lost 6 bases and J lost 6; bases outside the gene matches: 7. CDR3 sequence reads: CASRKGQGASNEQFF. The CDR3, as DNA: TGTGCCAGCAGGAAAGGACAGGGGGCCTCCAATGAGCAGTTCTTC.

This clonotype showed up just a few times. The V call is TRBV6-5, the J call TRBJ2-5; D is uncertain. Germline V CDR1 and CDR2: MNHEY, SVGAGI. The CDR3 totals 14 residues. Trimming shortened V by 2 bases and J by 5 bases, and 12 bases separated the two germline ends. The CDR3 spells CASSYGSGLETQYF. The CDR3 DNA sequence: TGTGCCAGCAGTTACGGTTCGGGTCTGGAGACCCAGTACTTC.

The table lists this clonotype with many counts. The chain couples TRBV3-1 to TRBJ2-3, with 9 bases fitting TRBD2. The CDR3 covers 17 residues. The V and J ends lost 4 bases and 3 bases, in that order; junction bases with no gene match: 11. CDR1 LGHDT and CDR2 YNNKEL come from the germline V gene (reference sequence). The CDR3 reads CASSPAHSGGGTDTQYF. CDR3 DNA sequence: TGTGCCAGCAGCCCCGCTCATAGCGGGGGTGGGACAGATACGCAGTATTTT.

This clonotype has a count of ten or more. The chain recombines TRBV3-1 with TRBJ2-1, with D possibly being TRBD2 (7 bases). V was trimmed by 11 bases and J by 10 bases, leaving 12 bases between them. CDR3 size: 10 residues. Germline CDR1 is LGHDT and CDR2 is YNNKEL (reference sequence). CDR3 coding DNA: TGTGCCGCCGGGGGGCGGGAGCAGTTCTTC. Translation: CAAGGREQFF.

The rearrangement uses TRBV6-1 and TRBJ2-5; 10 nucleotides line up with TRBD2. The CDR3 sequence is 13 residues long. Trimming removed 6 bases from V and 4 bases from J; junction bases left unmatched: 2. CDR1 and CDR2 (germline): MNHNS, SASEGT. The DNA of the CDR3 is TGTGCCAGCAGACGACTAGCGGGAGAGACCCAGTACTTC. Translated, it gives CASRRLAGETQYF.

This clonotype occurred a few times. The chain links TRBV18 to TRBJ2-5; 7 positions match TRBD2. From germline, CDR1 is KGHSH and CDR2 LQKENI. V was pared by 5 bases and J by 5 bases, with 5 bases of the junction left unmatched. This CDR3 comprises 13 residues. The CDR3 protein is CASSALAVETQYF. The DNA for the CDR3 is TGTGCCAGCTCAGCTCTAGCGGTGGAGACCCAGTACTTC.

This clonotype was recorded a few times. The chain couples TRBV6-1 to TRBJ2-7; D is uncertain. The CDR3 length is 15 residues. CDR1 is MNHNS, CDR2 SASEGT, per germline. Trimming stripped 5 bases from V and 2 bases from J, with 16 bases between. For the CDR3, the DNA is TGTGCCAGCAGTACGATAATTAAGGCAGCCTACGAGCAGTACTTC. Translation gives CASSTIIKAAYEQYF.

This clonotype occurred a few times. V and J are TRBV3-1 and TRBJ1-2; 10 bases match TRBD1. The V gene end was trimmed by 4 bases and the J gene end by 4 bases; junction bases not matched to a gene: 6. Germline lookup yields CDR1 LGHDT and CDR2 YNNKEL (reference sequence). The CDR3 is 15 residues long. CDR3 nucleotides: TGTGCCAGCAGCCCTGAGACAGGGGGCGTCTATGGCTACACCTTC. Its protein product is CASSPETGGVYGYTF.

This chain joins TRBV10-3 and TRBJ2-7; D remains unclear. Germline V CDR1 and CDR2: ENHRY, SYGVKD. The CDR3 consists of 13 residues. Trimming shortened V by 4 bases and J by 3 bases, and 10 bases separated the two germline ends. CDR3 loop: CAISVAQDYEQYF. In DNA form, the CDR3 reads TGTGCCATCAGTGTGGCTCAGGACTACGAGCAGTACTTC.

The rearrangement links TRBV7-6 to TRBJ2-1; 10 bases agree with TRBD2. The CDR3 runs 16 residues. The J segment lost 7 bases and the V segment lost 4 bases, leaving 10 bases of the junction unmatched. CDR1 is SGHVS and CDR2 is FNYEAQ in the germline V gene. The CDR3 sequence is CASSSRTSGTLNEQFF. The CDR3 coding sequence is TGTGCCAGCAGCTCCCGAACTAGCGGGACGTTAAATGAGCAGTTCTTC. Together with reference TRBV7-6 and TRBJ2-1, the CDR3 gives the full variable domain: GAGVSQSPRYKVTKRGQDVALRCDPISGHVSLYWYRQALGQGPEFLTYFNYEAQQDKSGLPNDRFSAERPEGSISTLTIQRTEQRDSAMYRCASSSRTSGTLNEQFFGPGTRLTVL.

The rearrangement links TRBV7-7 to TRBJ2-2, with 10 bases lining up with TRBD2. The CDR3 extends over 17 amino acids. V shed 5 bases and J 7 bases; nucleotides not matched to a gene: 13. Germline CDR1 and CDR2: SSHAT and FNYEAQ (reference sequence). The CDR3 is CASSRIAGGQYYGELFF. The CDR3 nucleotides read TGTGCCAGCAGCCGCATAGCGGGGGGACAATATTACGGGGAGCTGTTTTTT.

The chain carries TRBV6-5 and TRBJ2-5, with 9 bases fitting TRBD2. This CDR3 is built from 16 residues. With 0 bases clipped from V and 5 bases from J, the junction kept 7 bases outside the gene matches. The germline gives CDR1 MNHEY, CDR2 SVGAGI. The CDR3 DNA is TGTGCCAGCAGTTACTCCGCGGGGGGGCCTAAGGAGACCCAGTACTTC. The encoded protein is CASSYSAGGPKETQYF.

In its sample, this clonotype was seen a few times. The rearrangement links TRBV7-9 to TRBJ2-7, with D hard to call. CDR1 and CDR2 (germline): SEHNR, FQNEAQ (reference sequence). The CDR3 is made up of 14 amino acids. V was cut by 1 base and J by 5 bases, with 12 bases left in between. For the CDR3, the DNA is TGTGCCAGCAGCTTAGAGGCCCCTTCAGACGAGCAGTACTTC. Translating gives CASSLEAPSDEQYF.

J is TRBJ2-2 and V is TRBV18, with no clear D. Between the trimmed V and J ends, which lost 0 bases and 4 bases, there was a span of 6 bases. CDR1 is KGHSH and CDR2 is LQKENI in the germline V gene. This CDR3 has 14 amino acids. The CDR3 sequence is CASSPPLSTGELFF. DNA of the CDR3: TGTGCCAGCTCACCACCCCTTTCCACCGGGGAGCTGTTTTTT.

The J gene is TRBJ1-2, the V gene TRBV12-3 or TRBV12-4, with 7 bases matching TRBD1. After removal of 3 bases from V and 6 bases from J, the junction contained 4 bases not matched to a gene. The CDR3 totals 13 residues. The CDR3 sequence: CASSFNRGDGYTF. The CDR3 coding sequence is TGTGCCAGCAGTTTTAACAGGGGAGATGGCTACACCTTC.

The CDR3 sequence is CASSASGGQETQYF. CDR3 bases: TGTGCCAGCAGCGCTAGCGGGGGGCAAGAGACCCAGTACTTC. This chain uses TRBV9 with TRBJ2-5; TRBD2 aligns across 11 bases. CDR3 length: 14 residues. V shed 3 bases and J 2 bases; nucleotides not matched to a gene: 0. CDR1 is SGDLS, CDR2 YYNGEE, per germline.

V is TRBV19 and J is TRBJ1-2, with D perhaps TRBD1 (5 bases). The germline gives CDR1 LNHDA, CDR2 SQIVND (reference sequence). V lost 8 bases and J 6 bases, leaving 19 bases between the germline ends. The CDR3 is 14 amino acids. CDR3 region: CASFTGTWVHGYTF. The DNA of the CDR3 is TGTGCCAGTTTTACCGGGACGTGGGTCCATGGCTACACCTTC.

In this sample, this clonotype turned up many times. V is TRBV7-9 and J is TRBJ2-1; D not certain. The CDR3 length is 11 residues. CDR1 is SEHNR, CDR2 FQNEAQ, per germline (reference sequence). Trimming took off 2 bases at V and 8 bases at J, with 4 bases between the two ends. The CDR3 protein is CASSLYDEQFF. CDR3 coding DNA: TGTGCCAGCAGCTTATACGATGAGCAGTTCTTC.

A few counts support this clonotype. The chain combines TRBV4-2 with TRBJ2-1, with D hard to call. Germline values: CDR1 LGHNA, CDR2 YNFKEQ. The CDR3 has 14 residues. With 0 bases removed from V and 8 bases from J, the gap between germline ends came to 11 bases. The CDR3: CASSQDVGSYEQFF. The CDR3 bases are TGTGCCAGCAGCCAAGATGTAGGTAGTTATGAGCAGTTCTTC.

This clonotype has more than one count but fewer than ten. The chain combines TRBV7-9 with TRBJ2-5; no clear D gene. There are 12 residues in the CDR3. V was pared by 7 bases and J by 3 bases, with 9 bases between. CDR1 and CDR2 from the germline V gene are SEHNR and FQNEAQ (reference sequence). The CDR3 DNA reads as TGTGCCAGCAAGGGCGATAAAGAGACCCAGTACTTC. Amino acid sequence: CASKGDKETQYF.